This TCR beta chain was sequenced during a study of T-cell memory formation after mild COVID-19. The overall study: Clusters of TCRs were largely donor specific.

Study results and limitations: Pre-infection memory showed some responding clones, and this suggested that cross-reactive memory joined. Clones that got smaller from day 15 to 85 had even CD4/CD8, while clones growing later tipped toward CD4+.

In this sample, this clonotype turned up a few times. Its specificity is not known. Trimming pared 0 bases from V and 2 bases from J, leaving 10 bases between. Germline V gene data show CDR1 as SGHRS and CDR2 as YFSETQ. The CDR3 has 15 amino acids. From the 5' RACE reads, TCRdb called clonotypes with MiXCR, one entry per CDR3 protein. This table holds about 500,000 distinct CDR3 sequences, roughly 20% found once. The receptor was derived from an adult woman who had mild COVID-19 (a few samples of this study predate the infection). Cell type and time point are not known. Input material: PBMCs or a T cell subset sorted from them (not recorded which). The V and J genes are TRBV5-1 and TRBJ2-3; weak D call: TRBD1 (5 bases). CDR3 protein: CASSLGGHATDTQYF. CDR3 bases: TGCGCCAGCAGCTTGGGAGGACACGCCACAGATACGCAGTATTTT.